This T cell receptor beta chain stems from a study of T-cell memory formation after mild COVID-19. TCRdb redid the calling of the 5' RACE reads with MiXCR, one entry per CDR3 protein. This table has under 650,000 distinct CDR3 sequences, over 15% appearing once. Notes on the study in general: Pre-infection memory already had some responding clones, implying cross-reactive memory joined. Contracting clones from day 15 to 85 had balanced CD4/CD8; later expanders favoured CD4+.

About this clonotype: Its antigen is as yet unknown.

Germline V gene lookup returns CDR1 MNHEY and CDR2 SMNVEV (reference sequence). The CDR3 length is 15 residues. Unmatched junction bases numbered 9, after V lost 3 bases and J lost 6 bases. The rearrangement uses TRBV27 and TRBJ2-5; the match to TRBD2 covers 8 bases. Sequenced: PBMCs or a T cell subset sorted from them (not recorded which). This TCR was recovered from an adult woman who had mild COVID-19 (a few samples of this study predate the infection). Cell type and time point are not known. As DNA, the CDR3 is TGTGCCAGCAGTTTGACGGGGGGGCCTATGAAGACCCAGTACTTC. Protein product: CASSLTGGPMKTQYF.